These T cell receptor beta chains were read from a single sample in a study of cytomegalovirus exposure and HLA in healthy donors. Produced via immunoSEQ multiplex PCR; TCRdb's table is partial and in-frame only. The table shows a few hundred thousand clones, with about four fifths occurring only once. Sequenced sample: PBMCs. The receptors originated from a girl aged 2 to 9 in good health and CMV-seronegative. The CDR3 runs from the conserved cysteine through the conserved F or W.

>15|TRBJ2-1|TRBV9
CASSDGQDLYNEQFF
>15|TRBJ2-2|TRBV11-2
CASRIRDRGIGELFF
>16|TRBJ1-1|TRBV4-1
CASSQSTGGMNTEAFF
>13|TRBJ2-1|TRBV9
CASSVGTSGSRFF
>15|TRBJ1-5|TRBV19
CASSWRHNSNQPQHF
>15|TRBJ2-6|TRBV28
CASSSGETGANVLTF
>15|TRBJ1-3|TRBV5-1
CASSLDSRPGNTIYF
>17|TRBJ2-1|TRBV13
CASSLVAWAGGHNEQFF
>16|TRBJ2-7|TRBV4-1
CASSKYTSGSSYEQYF
>12|TRBJ2-3|TRBV2
CASSGSRDTQYF
>14|TRBJ2-7|TRBV4-2
CASSQDPGSHEQYF
>13|TRBJ1-2|TRBV7-6
CASSFGRLYGYTF
>16|TRBJ1-1|TRBV7-9
CASSLVLSGGADEAFF
>13|TRBJ1-2|TRBV6-4
CASSDSSGYGYTF
>13|TRBJ2-1|TRBV7-2
CASSLRGYNEQFF
>15|TRBJ1-4|TRBV5-4
CASSLGQGNNEKLFF
>15|TRBJ2-7|TRBV25-1
CASSGGTGPLYEQYF
>12|TRBJ2-1|TRBV14
CASSLGANEQFF
>16|TRBJ2-1|TRBV6-1
CASSERGPRAYNEQFF
>15|TRBJ2-5|TRBV2
CASSGLAGSQETQYF
>15|TRBJ2-2|TRBV5-1
CASSVRGTNTGELFF
>13|TRBJ2-7|TRBV2
CASSDRGRNEQYF
>17|TRBJ2-1|TRBV5-1
CASSLVIAGTSYNEQFF
>18|TRBJ1-6|TRBV11-2
CASSSGTGISSYNSPLHF
>11|TRBJ2-2|TRBV7-9
CASSRDREEFF
>20|TRBJ1-6|TRBV27
CASTERRHRGLGLGGSPLHF
>16|TRBJ1-1|TRBV6-5
CASSLRPGQRNTEAFF
>14|TRBJ1-2|TRBV5-8
CASSLGRLGYGYTF
>15|TRBJ2-1|TRBV30
CAWSRLAGRRNEQFF
>15|TRBJ1-5|TRBV28
CASSFGGKSNQPQHF
>14|TRBJ2-7|TRBV18
CASSRTGLSYEQYF
>15|TRBJ2-1|TRBV4-1
CASSLGTSGTTEQFF
>14|TRBJ1-1|TRBV29-1
CSVEDWQVRIEAFF
>16|TRBJ1-6|TRBV13
CASSLLGQGLNSPLHF
>13|TRBJ1-1|TRBV29-1
CSVAREARTEAFF
>12|TRBJ2-1|TRBV28
CASISSYNEQFF
>16|TRBJ2-3|TRBV28
CASSSRLAGTTDTQYF
>14|TRBJ2-1|TRBV19
CASSKGTAHNEQFF
>16|TRBJ1-4|TRBV9
CASSGPWGGEREKLFF
>15|TRBJ2-5|TRBV10-3
CAISESTGTPVGQYF
>12|TRBJ2-2|TRBV13
CASRKGQAELFF
>17|TRBJ1-3|TRBV7-6
CASSPFSGLGSGNTIYF
>13|TRBJ1-1|TRBV19
CASSSTVNTEAFF
>16|TRBJ2-1|TRBV5-1
CASSQTGHSSYNEQFF
>17|TRBJ1-1|TRBV4-1
CASSQVIRDRGSTEAFF
>13|TRBJ2-1|TRBV28
CAIAGREYNEQFF
>18|TRBJ1-2|TRBV18
CASSPLMGRTGEKSGYTF
>16|TRBJ2-2|TRBV7-2
CANPATGTINTGELFF